A selection of T cell receptor beta chains follows, all from one sample in a study of beta chain features in type 1 diabetes. Sequencing was performed with immunoSEQ multiplex PCR; in TCRdb, only in-frame clones are kept and a portion is missing. The sample has some 240,000 clones, 16% seen once; the top ten hold 0.085%. The sample comprised naive CD4+ T cells from blood. The receptors originated from a man aged 25-45 years with type 1 diabetes. CDR3s include the opening cysteine and the closing phenylalanine or tryptophan. A D gene is named only where the DNA matches it firmly. Not all rows give a size; the values are once, few, many and, for expanded clones, a class.

j_gene,abundance,v_gene,d_gene,CDR3nt,CDR3aa
TRBJ2-3,.,TRBV6-5,TRBD1,TGTGCCAGCAGTTACGGTCAGGGGGTTGGGGATACGCAGTATTTT,CASSYGQGVGDTQYF
TRBJ2-2,.,TRBV19,.,TGTGCCAGTAGTCCCACGGCCGGGGAGCTGTTTTTT,CASSPTAGELFF
TRBJ2-7,few,TRBV30,.,TGTGCCTGGAGTGCCCAGGGGTACGAGCAGTACTTC,CAWSAQGYEQYF
TRBJ1-1,.,TRBV20-1,.,TGCAGTGCTAGTGTTTATCCTGAAGCTTTCTTT,CSASVYPEAFF
TRBJ2-3,.,TRBV4-3,TRBD2,TGCGCCAGCAGCGACTCGGGGAGGGCAGATACGCAGTATTTT,CASSDSGRADTQYF
TRBJ2-1,few,TRBV9,.,TGTGCCAGCAGCGTACAGGACGGGAGTTCCCATGAGCAGTTCTTC,CASSVQDGSSHEQFF
TRBJ2-7,few,TRBV7-8,.,TGTGCCAGCAGCCTGTCCAGGGATAGGCCCTACGAGCAGTACTTC,CASSLSRDRPYEQYF
TRBJ1-1,few,TRBV15,.,TGTGCCACCAGCAGAGAGACAGATTTGAACACTGAAGCTTTCTTT,CATSRETDLNTEAFF
TRBJ2-1,few,TRBV29-1,.,TGCAGCGGAGGACTGCCAGGTTCGGGAGAGCAGTTCTTC,CSGGLPGSGEQFF
TRBJ2-5,.,TRBV7-8,.,TGTGCCAGCAGCAACCGGGACACGCCAAGGGAGACCCAGTACTTC,CASSNRDTPRETQYF
TRBJ2-5,few,TRBV29-1,TRBD2,TGCAGCGTTGTTAGCGGGACGGAGACCCAGTACTTC,CSVVSGTETQYF
TRBJ2-7,.,TRBV6-5,.,TGTGCCAGCAGTTACTCAGAGACACTTGGCTACGAGCAGTACTTC,CASSYSETLGYEQYF
TRBJ2-7,few,TRBV25-1,.,TGTGCCAGCAGTCCGGACCCTCCCTACGAGCAGTACTTC,CASSPDPPYEQYF
TRBJ1-1,.,TRBV27,.,TGTGCCACGCTCGGTCCGAACACTGAAGCTTTCTTT,CATLGPNTEAFF
TRBJ2-1,.,TRBV27,.,TGTGCCAGCAGTTCCCCGACTAGGAGCTCCTACAATGAGCAGTTCTTC,CASSSPTRSSYNEQFF
TRBJ2-5,few,TRBV5-1,.,TGCGCCAGCAGCTTGGCGCTAATGGCAGGGACCCAGTACTTC,CASSLALMAGTQYF
TRBJ2-1,.,TRBV7-9,.,TGTGCCAGCAGCCCCGTGGGGGGGCCCTACAATGAGCAGTTCTTC,CASSPVGGPYNEQFF
TRBJ2-5,.,TRBV7-9,.,TGTGCCAGCAGCCCCCTTCCTAGCAGAATACAAGAGACCCAGTACTTC,CASSPLPSRIQETQYF
TRBJ2-7,.,TRBV29-1,.,TGCAGCGTTGAAGTCTCCAACACCCACGAGCAGTACTTC,CSVEVSNTHEQYF
TRBJ2-5,.,TRBV30,TRBD2,TGTGCCTGGAGTTTATTAGCGGGGTCCATGACCCAGTACTTC,CAWSLLAGSMTQYF
TRBJ2-7,.,TRBV10-3,.,TGTGCCATCAGTGAGTCCCCCGACGGCCCCTACGAGCAGTACTTC,CAISESPDGPYEQYF
TRBJ1-1,.,TRBV29-1,TRBD1,TGCAGCGCGGGGGACAGGGGAAACACTGAAGCTTTCTTT,CSAGDRGNTEAFF
TRBJ2-1,few,TRBV2,TRBD2,TGTGCCAGCAGCCTCCTGACTAGCCCGGGGATCTTC,CASSLLTSPGIF
TRBJ2-7,.,TRBV9,.,TGTGCCAGCAGCGTACGGGGAGAATCAGGCTACGAGCAGTACTTC,CASSVRGESGYEQYF
TRBJ2-1,few,TRBV11-1,.,TGTGCCAGCAGCTTCATGGGGGGCGATGAGCAGTTCTTC,CASSFMGGDEQFF
TRBJ2-3,once,TRBV5-1,.,TGCGCCAGCAGCGAAGCTGTCGGGCCCTACCCGCAGTATTTT,CASSEAVGPYPQYF
TRBJ2-1,.,TRBV4-3,TRBD2,TGCGCCAGCAGCCAAGATGGGCTAGCGGGAGGGCCTCGGAATGAGCAGTTCTTC,CASSQDGLAGGPRNEQFF
TRBJ2-1,.,TRBV7-2,.,TGTGCCAGCAGCTCGCTGCAGGGTAACGGACAGTTCTTC,CASSSLQGNGQFF
TRBJ2-4,few,TRBV28,.,TGTGCCAGCAGTTTCTCTGGGAACATTCAGTACTTC,CASSFSGNIQYF
TRBJ2-5,.,TRBV7-6,.,TGTGCCAGCAGCCAACAAGAGACCCAGTACTTC,CASSQQETQYF
TRBJ2-1,few,TRBV15,.,TGTGCCACCAGCGGCCTACTAAACCATGAGCAGTTCTTC,CATSGLLNHEQFF
TRBJ1-1,.,TRBV20-1,.,TGCAGCTACAGATCAAACACTGAAGCTTTCTTT,CSYRSNTEAFF
TRBJ2-3,.,TRBV18,.,TGTGCCAGCTCACCGGGGACCCCGGATACGCAGTATTTT,CASSPGTPDTQYF
TRBJ2-5,.,TRBV28,TRBD1,TGTGCCAGCAGCGCCGGGACAGGGTACCAAGAGACCCAGTACTTC,CASSAGTGYQETQYF
TRBJ2-3,few,TRBV29-1,.,TGCAGCGTTGACGGGGTGAGGGACACAGATACGCAGTATTTT,CSVDGVRDTDTQYF
TRBJ2-1,.,TRBV6-5,TRBD2,TGTGCCAGCAGTCCGACTTGGACTAGCGGCAATGAGCAGTTCTTC,CASSPTWTSGNEQFF
TRBJ2-7,.,TRBV13,.,TGTGCCAGCAGCTTAACAGGAGAAACTTCCTACGAGCAGTACTTC,CASSLTGETSYEQYF
TRBJ2-7,.,TRBV13,.,TGTGCCAGCAGCTTAGTGGGGTCCGAGCAGTACTTC,CASSLVGSEQYF
TRBJ2-3,few,TRBV30,.,TGTGCCTGGAGTCCGAAGGGGACAGATACGCAGTATTTT,CAWSPKGTDTQYF
TRBJ2-3,few,TRBV30,.,TGTGCCTGGGGGAGGAGCGCAGATACGCAGTATTTT,CAWGRSADTQYF
TRBJ2-7,.,TRBV9,TRBD2,TGTGCCAGCAGCCCTTCGGGTAGCGGGAGCCTACTTTACGAGCAGTACTTC,CASSPSGSGSLLYEQYF
TRBJ1-1,few,TRBV29-1,.,TGCAGCGCCCTTTGGGGGCTGAACACTGAAGCTTTCTTT,CSALWGLNTEAFF
TRBJ2-5,.,TRBV30,.,TGTGCCTGGAGTGTAAGGGAAGAGACCCAGTACTTC,CAWSVREETQYF
TRBJ2-3,.,TRBV9,.,TGTGCCAGCAGCGTACAGGCTGGCACAGATACGCAGTATTTT,CASSVQAGTDTQYF
TRBJ2-1,.,TRBV5-1,TRBD1,TGCGCCAGCAGCCCTCCACAGGGGGCCAATGAGCAGTTCTTC,CASSPPQGANEQFF
TRBJ2-3,.,TRBV15,.,TGTGCCACCAGCAGAGGACAGGCGGATACGCAGTATTTT,CATSRGQADTQYF
TRBJ2-5,few,TRBV6-1,.,TGTGCCAGCAAGGTTGGAGAGACCCAGTACTTC,CASKVGETQYF
TRBJ2-3,.,TRBV9,.,TGTGCCAGCAGCGCCGTAGTCTGGGGGGAAGATACGCAGTATTTT,CASSAVVWGEDTQYF
TRBJ2-5,.,TRBV10-3,TRBD1,TGTGCCATCAGGGGACAGGGATCCCAAGAGACCCAGTACTTC,CAIRGQGSQETQYF
TRBJ1-1,.,TRBV29-1,TRBD1,TGCAGCGTTGAAGCCGGGACAGACACTGAAGCTTTCTTT,CSVEAGTDTEAFF
TRBJ2-1,.,TRBV7-3,TRBD2,TGTGCCAGCAGCCCCACTAGCGGGAGGGCCGGTGAGCAGTTCTTC,CASSPTSGRAGEQFF